Each of the 8 T cell receptor beta chains below was sequenced from the same sample in a study of blood T cell repertoires in COVID-19. Generated by immunoSEQ multiplex PCR, the TCRdb table keeps only in-frame clones and is missing some. The table shows about 310,000 clones, with around nine tenths occurring only once. Sequencing was carried out using peripheral blood. The origin of the receptors is a man between 50 and 59 years old with active or convalescent COVID-19.

V gene TRBV30 combines with J gene TRBJ1-6; a weak D match, TRBD1 (5 bases). V was trimmed by 2 bases and J by 8 bases, leaving 7 bases between them. The germline gives CDR1 GTSNPN, CDR2 SVGIG (reference sequence). The CDR3 is 12 residues long. The chain's CDR3 is CAWSRQYSPLHF. DNA of the CDR3: TGTGCCTGGAGTAGACAGTATTCACCCCTCCACTTT.

V and J are TRBV27 and TRBJ1-5; possibly TRBD1 for D (6 bases). Trimming left V 5 bases short and J 5 bases short, with 13 bases between. The CDR3 has 14 residues. Germline lookup yields CDR1 MNHEY and CDR2 SMNVEV (reference sequence). This CDR3 reads CASSPTGLYQPQHF. CDR3 sequence (DNA): TGTGCCAGCAGTCCTACAGGGTTGTATCAGCCCCAGCATTTT.

The chain links TRBV24-1 to TRBJ1-1, with D possibly TRBD1 on 6 matching bases. This CDR3 comprises 14 residues. From germline, CDR1 is KGHDR and CDR2 SFDVKD. V was trimmed by 9 bases and J by 0 bases, leaving 13 bases between them. CDR3 loop: CATASGQLNTEAFF. Here the CDR3 DNA reads TGTGCCACCGCATCGGGACAATTGAACACTGAAGCTTTCTTT.

The CDR3 bases are TGCGCCAGCAGCCAAGACCCCGGACAGTATAGCAATCAGCCCCAGCATTTT. Its translation: CASSQDPGQYSNQPQHF. The chain is built from TRBV4-1 and TRBJ1-5; perhaps TRBD1 as D (6 bases). V lost 0 bases and J 0 bases, leaving 12 bases between the germline ends. Germline CDR1 and CDR2: MGHRA and YSYEKL. This CDR3 region has 17 residues.

The chain couples TRBV5-5 to TRBJ2-7; weak D call: TRBD2 (6 bases). V was shortened by 0 bases and J by 0 bases, with 10 bases between the two germline ends. The CDR3 extends over 15 amino acids. CDR1 is SGHKS, CDR2 YYEKEE, per germline (reference sequence). Written as DNA, the CDR3 is TGTGCCAGCAGCTTGGGGGAGGCCAGCTCCTACGAGCAGTACTTC. This sequence encodes CASSLGEASSYEQYF.

V is TRBV19 and J is TRBJ2-3; TRBD1 matches at 8 bases. The CDR3 covers 16 residues. Germline assignment: CDR1 LNHDA and CDR2 SQIVND (reference sequence). Trimming cost V 5 bases and J 3 bases; bases outside gene matches: 10. The CDR3 coding sequence is TGTGCCAGTAGTTCCCCCCTACAGGGGGTAACAGATACGCAGTATTTT. Translating it yields CASSSPLQGVTDTQYF. Based on the CDR3 plus reference TRBV19 and TRBJ2-3, the full variable domain is DGGITQSPKYLFRKEGQNVTLSCEQNLNHDAMYWYRQDPGQGLRLIYYSQIVNDFQKGDIAEGYSVSREKKESFPLTVTSAQKNPTAFYLCASSSPLQGVTDTQYFGPGTRLTVL.

This rearrangement joins TRBV5-1 to TRBJ2-7; 9 nucleotides align to TRBD1. Losses at the gene ends were 2 bases for V and 7 bases for J; bases not matched to a gene: 7. Looked up from germline, CDR1 is SGHRS and CDR2 is YFSETQ. The CDR3 is 14 amino acids. The CDR3: CASSFTGQGLEQYF. DNA of the CDR3: TGCGCCAGCAGCTTTACGGGACAGGGTCTTGAGCAGTACTTC.

In nucleotides, the CDR3 is TGTGCCAGCAGTGGCGCGGGACAGGGGGCCCATTCTGAAAAACTGTTTTTT. Protein product: CASSGAGQGAHSEKLFF. V usage is TRBV27 and J usage is TRBJ1-4, with 12 nucleotides matching TRBD1. Germline V gives CDR1 MNHEY, CDR2 SMNVEV (reference sequence). V trimming: 5 bases; J trimming: 7 bases; junction bases outside the gene matches: 11. The CDR3 totals 17 residues.